These T cell receptor beta chains were read from a single sample in a study of Ad26.COV2.S vaccination and SARS-CoV-2 variants. Clones were sequenced by immunoSEQ multiplex PCR, and TCRdb holds only the in-frame ones, with some missing. Altogether roughly 400,000 clones are present, approximately 91% being singletons, with the ten largest covering around 1.8%. Material: peripheral blood, obtained in a trial of Ad26.COV2.S vaccine versus placebo. The receptors were sampled from a person between 18 and 59 years old who received the Ad26.COV2.S COVID-19 vaccine or a placebo. CDR3s include the opening cysteine and the closing phenylalanine or tryptophan. D genes are given only for firm matches. The size field is filled for only some rows; it gives once, few, many or a size class.

>NA|TRBD1|14|TRBJ1-2|TRBV5-1
TGCGCCAGCAGCCTCGGACAGGGTGACTATGGCTACACCTTC
CASSLGQGDYGYTF
>NA|NA|14|TRBJ2-1|TRBV27
TGTGCCAGCAGCCCCAACCGGGGATACAATGAGCAGTTCTTC
CASSPNRGYNEQFF
>NA|NA|12|TRBJ2-3|TRBV4-1
TGCGCCAGCAGCCAAGCTGTGGATACGCAGTATTTT
CASSQAVDTQYF
>NA|TRBD2|15|TRBJ2-5|TRBV6-5
TGTGCCAGCAGTCCCCTCACGGGGGGGAGGTTGACCCAGTACTTC
CASSPLTGGRLTQYF
>NA|NA|15|TRBJ2-1|TRBV7-3
TGTGCCAGCAGCTTAACTGCTAGCGAATACAATGAGCAGTTCTTC
CASSLTASEYNEQFF
>NA|NA|14|TRBJ1-2|TRBV9
TGTGCCAGCAGTCCCTCGGGGCAGGACTATGGCTACACCTTC
CASSPSGQDYGYTF
>NA|TRBD1|13|TRBJ1-1|TRBV7-3
TGTGCCAGCAGCTCGCAGGGGGACACTGAAGCTTTCTTT
CASSSQGDTEAFF
>NA|TRBD1|16|TRBJ1-5|TRBV18
TGTGCCAGCTCACTAGGGACAGGGGGGACCAATCAGCCCCAGCATTTT
CASSLGTGGTNQPQHF
>NA|NA|15|TRBJ2-7|TRBV9
TGTGCCAGCAGCGTAGGGTCGGGACACTCCTACGAGCAGTACTTC
CASSVGSGHSYEQYF
>NA|NA|18|TRBJ2-1|TRBV5-1
TGCGCCAGCAGCTCAAGTCCTCAAGGGGAGACGACCTACAATGAGCAGTTCTTC
CASSSSPQGETTYNEQFF
>NA|NA|12|TRBJ2-1|TRBV10-3
TGTGCCATCGGGGCAGGGGACAATGAGCAGTTCTTC
CAIGAGDNEQFF
>NA|NA|16|TRBJ2-5|TRBV15
TGTGCCACCAGCAGAGTCGGGGGGCCGTACCGGGAGACCCAGTACTTC
CATSRVGGPYRETQYF
>once|NA|14|TRBJ2-7|TRBV9
TGTGCCAGCAGCACATCCACGGTCTCCTACGAGCAGTACTTC
CASSTSTVSYEQYF
>NA|NA|14|TRBJ1-4|TRBV5-1
TGCGCCAGCAGCTTTGGACAGCAAAATGAAAAACTGTTTTTT
CASSFGQQNEKLFF
>NA|TRBD2|15|TRBJ2-7|TRBV7-7
TGTGCTAGCAGCCCCGGACTAGCGGGAGTCTACGAGCAGTACTTC
CASSPGLAGVYEQYF
>NA|NA|16|TRBJ2-2|TRBV11-2
TGTGCCAGCAGCTTATTGGGCCGGGGGAAGAGCGGGGAGCTGTTTTTT
CASSLLGRGKSGELFF
>NA|NA|17|TRBJ2-7|TRBV6-2/TRBV6-3
TGTGCCAGCAGTCTGCCCTACGGGACGTCAAACCCTAACGAGCAGTACTTC
CASSLPYGTSNPNEQYF
>NA|TRBD1|17|TRBJ1-4|TRBV5-1
TGCGCCAGCAGCTTCGGGACAGGCAGGGGAGGTGATGAAAAACTGTTTTTT
CASSFGTGRGGDEKLFF
>NA|NA|16|TRBJ2-3|TRBV7-3
TGTGCCAGCAGCCCGGTCGGGGGAGTTAGCACAGATACGCAGTATTTT
CASSPVGGVSTDTQYF
>NA|TRBD1|15|TRBJ2-7|TRBV5-5
TGTGCCAGCAGCTCGAACAGGGGGCCGACCTACGAGCAGTACTTC
CASSSNRGPTYEQYF